Given below is one T cell receptor (beta chain) in context. Its antigen is undetermined. Assay: immunoSEQ multiplex PCR; the TCRdb copy retains only in-frame clones and omits some. The table has 65,000 to 75,000 clones, around 90% seen once. These data originate in a study of OX40 agonist ivuxolimab in advanced cancers. Across the whole study: Two cutaneous melanoma patients and one hepatocellular carcinoma patient, three in all, had partial responses. Findings and limits, study-wide: Clonal expansion was seen in CD4+ and CD8+ blood T cells by week 6 at 0.1 to 3.0 mg/kg. Expanded peripheral T cell antigen specificity was not determined. Also present in some nonresponders was a low level of normalized T-cell clonal expansion.

The CDR3 consists of 14 residues. With 6 bases clipped from V and 0 bases from J, the junction kept 5 bases outside the gene matches. Germline V lookup: CDR1 SNHLY, CDR2 FYNNEI. Source: CD4+ or CD8+ T cells sorted from blood, taken in a trial of the OX40 agonist ivuxolimab. The chain recombines TRBV2 with TRBJ2-7, with TRBD1 matching over 7 bases. This TCR was recovered from an adult with an advanced solid tumor such as melanoma, head and neck, liver or kidney cancer. The DNA for the CDR3 is TGTGCCAGCAGACCGGGACAGTACTCCTACGAGCAGTACTTC. Its protein is CASRPGQYSYEQYF.